The entry that follows covers one T cell receptor beta chain sequence. Its specific antigen is unknown. No much larger clonotype is one base removed from it; base qualities were not supplied. The cohort was made up of 650 to 700 healthy bone marrow donors. Cohort members were all nominally healthy when sampled, although unrecorded immune exposures were likely present. The donor tested CMV seropositive, placing the donor among the 250 to 300 seropositive members of the cohort. A peripheral blood sample was provided by each donor, and peripheral blood mononuclear cells were used for TCR beta sequencing. Genomic DNA extraction from the blood cell samples was performed with the Qiagen DNeasy Blood Extraction Kit. The data were obtained in a study of cytomegalovirus exposure and HLA in healthy donors (dated by TCRdb to 2016 to 2017). For context, the study as a whole: In an earlier analysis of 450 to 750 of the donors, 276 Gb of sequence data and some 100 million unique TCR beta sequences from 150 million to 200 million T cells were reported. Approximately 300 gigabases of sequencing data and tens of millions of unique TCR sequences made up an early release that covered approximately 650 HLA-typed donors. The genetic ancestry cluster associated with self-reported Caucasian donors included roughly 84% of the 300 to 450 genotyped donors. The aim of the study was to test whether cataloging public T cell receptors could identify signatures of past pathogen exposure. The study used immunosequencing to profile the T cell repertoires of 666 subjects and linked those repertoires to cytomegalovirus serostatus. Along with the roughly 670-subject first cohort, a separate validation cohort of 120 different subjects was used. The study combined high-throughput TCR immunosequencing, statistical association of individual TCRs with disease status, and machine learning to predict cytomegalovirus infection status. A later analysis re-examined previously published TCR beta repertoires from more than 550 donors and added high-resolution HLA genotyping to investigate patterns of TCR occurrence. In the later analysis, no new phenotypic data were used to find candidate immune exposures; instead, reliance was placed on TCR beta sequences and their occurrence across donors. In an earlier analysis of 500 to 650 of the donors, high-throughput TCR beta sequencing was used to judge whether each TCR beta V gene segment behaved as functional or pseudogenic. Donor age, sex, ethnicity and CMV serostatus were compiled together with the repertoire data. In a later genetic analysis, genome-wide SNP genotypes for about 65% of the 666 donors were used, and that subset was treated as a discovery cohort. Every repertoire in the discovery cohort had been generated on one and the same sequencing platform. Both class I and class II loci were covered by HLA typing, at four-digit resolution. The number of donors typed differed by locus, with about 629-630 for A, B, C, DRB1 and DQB1, about 500 for DQA1, over 600 for DPA1, and 450 to 480 for DPB1. Four or five DR-DQ haplotypes were handled as single units for association and clustering, since linkage in the cohort was strong. Across approximately 400 genotyped donors of the cohort, an average of approximately 200,000 unique TCR beta nucleotide sequences per donor were sequenced, and approximately 17% of those sequences were non-productive. Results the study describes overall, beyond this receptor: According to a later analysis, TCR association rates differed among HLA loci, with DRB1 alleles showing the most associated TCRs and HLA-C alleles showing the fewest. It was suggested by the authors that the approach could potentially be generalized to other disease states and immunological phenotypes. At a false discovery rate of 0.05, a later analysis linked 15,000 to 20,000 TCR beta sequences to specific HLA alleles. A further reported finding was that TCR beta sequences accurately predicted the HLA-A and HLA-B alleles for most subjects in the first cohort. In vitro tests confirmed that three of the cytomegalovirus-associated TCR beta chains recognize cytomegalovirus antigens. Because counts were too low, more than 15 rarely observed V segments, including chromosome 9 orphons, were left out of the earlier analysis of about 500 of the donors. A later genetic analysis associated a missense DCLRE1C variant with V-gene and J-gene trimming of TCR beta chains, and an independent cohort replicated the association. Across donors, most TCR sequences were observed very rarely, whereas some public TCRs were present in many individuals. A later genetic analysis reported fewer N-insertions in productive TCRs among donors in an Asian-associated ancestry cluster than the roughly 690-donor mean. Some IMGT-functional V segments, including TRBV6-2 and TRBV6-3, could not be distinguished by the 87-base-pair reads and were therefore excluded. The classifier was reported to diagnose cytomegalovirus status with high specificity and sensitivity in both the original and validation cohorts. A total of 150 to 200 TCR beta chains were listed by the study as associated with cytomegalovirus. Only TCR beta chains were sequenced in this cohort, and the absence of alpha or paired-chain data limited detectable features. Immune exposure information for the cohort was limited to CMV serostatus. Because HLA typing was missing for some donors at each locus, association tests included only the typed subset. Linkage disequilibrium might explain the correlated functional status among segregating V segments, but an unknown experimental factor could not be excluded. In a later analysis, HLA-associated TCR beta chains were found to be more clonally expanded and to have lower generation probabilities than equally common non-associated chains. Sequencing depth was assumed to be roughly uniform across donors in the presence/absence analyses, though that assumption may not hold. According to a later analysis, parvovirus B19, influenza, CMV and Epstein-Barr virus appeared linked to several top co-occurrence clusters. Broadly in line with IMGT annotations, most TCR beta V segments showed up in productive rearrangements about 90% or about 30% of the time in an earlier analysis of roughly 590 of the donors. The sequencing pipeline was judged likely to have produced a cluster of highly shared sequence variants as a technical artifact. According to a later analysis, most CMV-associated TCR beta chains appeared to be HLA-restricted, and the HLA associations seemed to be driven largely by CMV exposure. Assigning TCR associations to individual alleles was difficult when HLA alleles, especially DR and DQ, strongly co-occurred.

The library was generated by the immunoSEQ multiplex PCR assay. For the multiplex PCR, a mixture combining 60 forward primers for TCR Vbeta segments and 13 reverse primers for TCR Jbeta segments was used. The CDR3 region of rearranged TCR beta genes was amplified from genomic DNA with a multiplex PCR assay. The Illumina HiSeq System was used to sequence the amplified TCR beta libraries as 87-base-pair reads. In the source study's methods: A later analysis counted approximately 76 million unique TCR beta chains across the approximately 700 repertoires, and 9 million to 14 million of these chains were shared by at least two donors. A nearest-neighbor algorithm error-corrected the raw reads and collapsed the reads into unique sequences, merging closely related sequences to remove PCR and sequencing errors. Alignment of CDR3 sequences to IMGT reference sequences was used to assign V, D and J gene segments. For a sequence to be retained, at least a six-nucleotide match to both a V gene segment and a J gene segment was required. A rearrangement counted as productive if the CDR3 had no stop codons and remained in frame with V and J, and every other rearrangement counted as non-productive. Following IMGT convention, CDR3 was defined as the stretch from the second conserved V-encoded cysteine to the conserved J-encoded phenylalanine. In an earlier analysis of around 540 of the donors, sequences lacking an unambiguous match to a single V gene segment were excluded. In an earlier analysis of 450 to 750 of the donors, a V segment was called functional when productive rearrangements were above 56.7%, and segregating when the standard deviation between donors exceeded 5%. A statistical classification framework was built for diagnosing cytomegalovirus status from the catalog of TCR beta chain sequences. In a later analysis, V and J genes were assigned by comparing TCR nucleotide sequences against IMGT/GENE-DB human TR gene sequences. The TCRdist pipeline was used in a later analysis to assign CDR3 sequences and most-parsimonious VDJ recombination scenarios. In a later analysis, each TCR beta chain was defined by its CDR3 amino acid sequence together with its V-gene family, and reads lacking a unique V-gene family were excluded. As a way to deal with suspected cross-contamination and a sequencing artifact, a later analysis dropped over 550 nucleotide sequences that were highly shared and had low generation probability. A later analysis calculated a clonal expansion index for each public chain from normalized within-repertoire ranks of inferred template counts. Generation probabilities in a later analysis came from a VDJ recombination model fitted to out-of-frame rearrangements, and those results were checked against IGoR. Hypergeometric tests were used in a later analysis to score TCR-TCR, TCR-HLA and TCR-CMV co-occurrence, with a repertoire-size bias correction applied to the TCR pairs. In a later analysis, false discovery rates were estimated by permuting HLA or CMV assignments 20 times. In a later analysis, co-occurring TCRs were grouped using DBSCAN, and TCRdist sequence similarity was added for clustering within HLA-allele-positive subsets. For co-occurrence clustering, repertoires with fewer than 30,000 or more than 120,000 public chains were excluded, along with five repertoires with anomalous nucleotide sharing. TCRdb carries this immuneACCESS record with in-frame sequences only. Its versions omit some clonotypes, under half of them owing to an unresolved V gene in the studies checked, with the rest unexplained. The V and J calls and clone size come from that table; D and trimming were worked out from the DNA. Across this sample there are roughly 100,000 clones, with under 85% seen only once. Roughly 4% of the sample lies in the top ten.

Inclusive of the bounding cysteine and phenylalanine, the CDR3 is 15 residues long. Only CDR3 DNA is held: 45 bases, read in frame from base 1. Clipping removes 5 bases from V and 5 bases from J, with 8 as the unmatched junction base count. CDR1 SGHAT and CDR2 FQNNGV were looked up in the germline V gene. The sequence links TRBV11-2 to TRBJ2-1, with TRBD1 identical over 8 junction bases. Sequenced input: PBMCs. The TCR originated in a man between 50 and 59 years old in good health and CMV-seropositive. The nucleotide sequence is given as TGTGCCAGCAGCCGAACCGGGACAGGACACAATGAGCAGTTCTTC. It encodes CASSRTGTGHNEQFF.